These 20 T cell receptor beta chains were all obtained from the same sample, sequenced in a study of regulatory T cells in long-lasting Graves disease. Described time point: persistent/refractory GD, antithyroid drugs over 5 years with positive TRAb. PBMC-derived RNA was used for the TCR library. According to the study, TCR beta libraries were built with iRepertoire HTBI primers and CDR3-region Arm-PCR. Using its own MiXCR run on the multiplex PCR reads, TCRdb lists one record per CDR3 protein. The repertoire holds more than 300,000 distinct CDR3 sequences, about 19% seen once, with less than 30% in the top ten. The starting material was peripheral blood mononuclear cells (PBMCs), obtained when the disease was refractory, from a patient treated with antithyroid drugs. These receptors originate from a female donor with Graves disease.

This clonotype has ten or more counts. The chain uses TRBV10-3 and TRBJ1-1, with D uncertain. The V gene's germline CDR1 is ENHRY and CDR2 SYGVKD. CDR3 length: 14 residues. V lost 5 bases and J lost 0, with 10 bases in between. The CDR3 bases are TGTGCCATCAGTTTCCGGGCTATGAACACTGAAGCTTTCTTT. Its protein is CAISFRAMNTEAFF.

The chain carries TRBV7-2 and TRBJ1-1; D gene ambiguous. The V end was cut by 5 bases, the J end by 0 bases, with 13 bases between. The V gene's germline CDR1 is SGHTA and CDR2 FQGNSA. The CDR3 runs to 15 residues. This CDR3 is CASSPRSGLNTEAFF. The CDR3 nucleotides are TGTGCCAGCAGCCCTCGGAGCGGGCTGAACACTGAAGCTTTCTTT.

This clonotype was seen many times. The genes are TRBV6-5 and TRBJ1-1; 8 bases line up with TRBD1. The germline gives CDR1 MNHEY, CDR2 SVGAGI. Germline trimming cut 6 bases from V and 1 base from J; bases unmatched to any gene: 4. This CDR3 region has 14 residues. This CDR3 is CASSFDRGNTEAFF. The CDR3 bases are TGTGCCAGCAGCTTCGACAGGGGGAACACTGAAGCTTTCTTT.

This clonotype was seen many times. CDR3 DNA: TGTGCCAGCAGTTTAGCTATCGGGGCGGGAAATCAAGAGACCCAGTACTTC. It codes for CASSLAIGAGNQETQYF. The chain has TRBV12-3 or TRBV12-4 and TRBJ2-5; D is possibly TRBD2 (6 bases). The germline V and J ends were trimmed by 0 bases and 2 bases, with 16 bases remaining between them. The CDR3 totals 17 residues.

The chain uses TRBV18 and TRBJ1-4; D ambiguous. CDR3 size: 15 residues. Germline V gene sequence: CDR1 KGHSH, CDR2 LQKENI. V dropped 0 bases and J dropped 3 bases, with 8 bases sitting between them. For the CDR3, the DNA is TGTGCCAGCTCACCACCGGTGAGGGCTAATGAAAAACTGTTTTTT. Protein sequence: CASSPPVRANEKLFF.

This clonotype was detected ten times or more. This rearrangement joins TRBV12-3 or TRBV12-4 to TRBJ1-6; the match to TRBD1 covers 11 bases. The CDR3 length is 15 residues. J was trimmed by 10 bases and V by 1 base; bases with no gene match: 3. CDR3 in DNA: TGTGCCAGCAGTTTAGGGACAGGGGGCGGGTCACCCCTCCACTTT. It codes for CASSLGTGGGSPLHF.

The chain recombines TRBV4-1 with TRBJ2-7; 9 bases agree with TRBD1. V lost 4 bases and J lost 2; bases outside the gene matches: 6. CDR3 length equals 15 residues. From germline, CDR1 is MGHRA and CDR2 YSYEKL. CDR3 amino acids: CASSRTGGDTYEQYF. CDR3 sequence (DNA): TGCGCCAGCAGCCGAACAGGGGGCGACACCTACGAGCAGTACTTC.

The rearrangement joins TRBV20-1 to TRBJ2-7; D is ambiguous. The CDR3 spans 9 residues. V lost 4 bases to trimming and J lost 4 bases, with 2 bases between them. CDR1 is DFQATT and CDR2 is SNEGSKA in the germline V gene (reference sequence). The CDR3 loop reads CSANYEQYF. CDR3 nucleotide sequence: TGCAGTGCTAATTACGAGCAGTACTTC.

In its sample, this clonotype was seen a few times. The chain couples TRBV15 to TRBJ2-2; D not resolved. The CDR3 is 14 residues long. Germline CDR1 and CDR2: LNHNV and YYDKDF (reference sequence). The V end lost 5 bases, the J end lost 5 bases, and 12 bases lay between the germline ends. The CDR3: CATSPMTETGELFF. The CDR3 DNA sequence: TGTGCCACCAGCCCCATGACCGAGACCGGGGAGCTGTTTTTT.

V gene TRBV5-1 combines with J gene TRBJ2-2, with a tentative D call TRBD1 (6 bases). Germline CDR1 reads SGHRS; CDR2 reads YFSETQ. V shed 2 bases and J shed 2 bases, with 10 bases lying between them. This CDR3 contains 15 residues. The CDR3 is CASSLRTDNTGELFF. In DNA form, the CDR3 reads TGCGCCAGCAGCTTAAGGACAGATAACACCGGGGAGCTGTTTTTT.

The table lists this clonotype with many counts. Written as DNA, the CDR3 is TGTGCCAGCAGCTCACCGGGACAAGGGCCCCAGTACTTC. Its protein product is CASSSPGQGPQYF. The chain carries TRBV11-2 and TRBJ2-7; the D gene is possibly TRBD1 (6 bases). Trimming shortened V by 4 bases and J by 10 bases, and 17 bases separated the two germline ends. This CDR3 has 13 residues. In germline, CDR1 is SGHAT, CDR2 FQNNGV. Full variable domain (outside the CDR3, taken from reference TRBV11-2 and TRBJ2-7): EAGVAQSPRYKIIEKRQSVAFWCNPISGHATLYWYQQILGQGPKLLIQFQNNGVVDDSQLPKDRFSAERLKGVDSTLKIQPAKLEDSAVYLCASSSPGQGPQYFGPGTRLTVT.

The genes are TRBV9 and TRBJ2-1; TRBD2 is a possible D gene (5 bases). Trimming removed 5 bases at V and 4 bases at J, with 25 bases between. Per germline, CDR1 SGDLS and CDR2 YYNGEE. The CDR3 loop spans 18 amino acids. CDR3 loop: CASSGTSVRGLIYNEQFF. The CDR3 bases are TGTGCCAGCAGTGGCACATCAGTACGCGGGTTGATTTACAATGAGCAGTTCTTC. Full variable domain (outside the CDR3, taken from reference TRBV9 and TRBJ2-1): DSGVTQTPKHLITATGQRVTLRCSPRSGDLSVYWYQQSLDQGLQFLIQYYNGEERAKGNILERFSAQQFPDLHSELNLSSLELGDSALYFCASSGTSVRGLIYNEQFFGPGTRLTVL.

The table lists this clonotype with many counts. The rearrangement uses TRBV29-1 and TRBJ1-4; unclear D gene. The CDR3 runs 13 residues. Looked up from germline, CDR1 is SQVTM and CDR2 is ANQGSEA. The V end lost 4 bases, the J end lost 0 bases, and 6 bases lay between the germline ends. The CDR3 nucleotides read TGCAGCGTTGGGGTGGCAACTAATGAAAAACTGTTTTTT. Protein sequence: CSVGVATNEKLFF.

This clonotype was seen at least ten times. The CDR3, as DNA: TGTGCCAGCAGCTGGGGAATAGGGGATAATTCACCCCTCCACTTT. Its translation: CASSWGIGDNSPLHF. V gene TRBV7-2 combines with J gene TRBJ1-6, with D possibly being TRBD1 (5 bases). CDR3 length: 15 residues. Per the germline V gene, CDR1 is SGHTA and CDR2 is FQGNSA. V lost 4 bases and J lost 5, with 12 bases in between.

This clonotype was recorded many times. The genes are TRBV27 and TRBJ1-1; TRBD1 matches 7 bases. Germline V gene sequence: CDR1 MNHEY, CDR2 SMNVEV (reference sequence). This CDR3 contains 14 residues. V dropped 6 bases and J dropped 1; count of bases not matched to a gene: 5. This CDR3 is CASRDRVWNTEAFF. The CDR3 DNA is TGTGCCAGCAGAGACAGGGTTTGGAACACTGAAGCTTTCTTT.

V is TRBV6-1 and J is TRBJ2-5, with a weak D call TRBD1 (5 bases). This CDR3 is 14 amino acids long. The V and J ends lost 6 bases and 5 bases respectively, with 16 bases between them. The germline CDR1 and CDR2 sequences are MNHNS and SASEGT. CDR3 DNA: TGTGCCAGCAGCCTGTTCAGGGCCGGTGAGACCCAGTACTTC. Translated, it gives CASSLFRAGETQYF.

The CDR3: CASSRLAGGPDTQYF. The DNA for the CDR3 is TGTGCCAGCAGCCGACTAGCGGGGGGGCCAGATACGCAGTATTTT. This rearrangement joins TRBV7-2 to TRBJ2-3; the match to TRBD2 covers 14 bases. In germline, CDR1 is SGHTA, CDR2 FQGNSA. Trimming at V came to 5 bases and at J to 4 bases, leaving 2 bases not matched to a gene. The CDR3 sequence is 15 residues long.

The rearrangement joins TRBV7-9 to TRBJ1-6; D uncertain. The CDR3 is 14 residues long. The germline V gene encodes CDR1 SEHNR and CDR2 FQNEAQ (reference sequence). Trimming left V 7 bases short and J 9 bases short, with 16 bases between. The CDR3 is CASTPEGTGSPLHF. The CDR3, as DNA: TGTGCCAGCACCCCCGAGGGAACGGGTTCACCCCTCCACTTT.

This clonotype has at least ten counts. The genes are TRBV2 and TRBJ2-2; 9 bases map to TRBD1. The germline gives CDR1 SNHLY, CDR2 FYNNEI. The CDR3 spans 15 residues. The V and J ends lost 6 bases and 4 bases, in that order; junction bases with no gene match: 6. The CDR3 loop reads CASSGTGWGTGELFF. The DNA for the CDR3 is TGTGCCAGCAGCGGGACAGGGTGGGGCACCGGGGAGCTGTTTTTT.

V is TRBV19 and J is TRBJ2-1; TRBD1 is a possible D gene (5 bases). Germline V gene sequence: CDR1 LNHDA, CDR2 SQIVND (reference sequence). V was trimmed by 5 bases and J by 6 bases, leaving 17 bases between them. The CDR3 has 15 residues. CDR3 coding DNA: TGTGCCAGTAGTCCCTGGGGCAGGTCGGGCAATGAGCAGTTCTTC. It codes for CASSPWGRSGNEQFF.